The clone carrying this T cell receptor (beta chain) was recorded a few times. Its specificity is unknown. The CDR3 totals 15 residues. The germline V gene has CDR1 SGHTA and CDR2 FQGNSA. V was pared by 1 base and J by 2 bases, with 3 bases of the junction left unmatched. The record originates from a study of neurological immune-mediated disorders. Study-level results: Among 34 multiple sclerosis patients, phylogenetic grouping put the repertoires of 18 into a single related-CDR3 cluster, a possible signature. The absence of shared CDR3 amino acid sequences among expanded clones across subjects suggests private repertoires in all groups.

Each TCR transcript was tagged with a 10-nucleotide random UMI during 5'RACE. The authors obtained over 200 million TCR-beta sequences from 15-18 subjects per sequencing run. From the 5' RACE reads, TCRdb called clonotypes with MiXCR, one entry per CDR3 protein. Altogether about 50,000 distinct CDR3 sequences are present, approximately 4% being singletons, with the ten largest covering roughly 3.1%. The sample taken for sequencing was PBMCs. This sequence originates from a man in his forties or fifties with multiple sclerosis. The gene calls are TRBV7-2 and TRBJ2-3; 7 nucleotides match TRBD2. The CDR3 nucleotides are TGTGCCAGCAGCTTAGGGGCGGGGGACACAGATACGCAGTATTTT. Protein sequence: CASSLGAGDTDTQYF.